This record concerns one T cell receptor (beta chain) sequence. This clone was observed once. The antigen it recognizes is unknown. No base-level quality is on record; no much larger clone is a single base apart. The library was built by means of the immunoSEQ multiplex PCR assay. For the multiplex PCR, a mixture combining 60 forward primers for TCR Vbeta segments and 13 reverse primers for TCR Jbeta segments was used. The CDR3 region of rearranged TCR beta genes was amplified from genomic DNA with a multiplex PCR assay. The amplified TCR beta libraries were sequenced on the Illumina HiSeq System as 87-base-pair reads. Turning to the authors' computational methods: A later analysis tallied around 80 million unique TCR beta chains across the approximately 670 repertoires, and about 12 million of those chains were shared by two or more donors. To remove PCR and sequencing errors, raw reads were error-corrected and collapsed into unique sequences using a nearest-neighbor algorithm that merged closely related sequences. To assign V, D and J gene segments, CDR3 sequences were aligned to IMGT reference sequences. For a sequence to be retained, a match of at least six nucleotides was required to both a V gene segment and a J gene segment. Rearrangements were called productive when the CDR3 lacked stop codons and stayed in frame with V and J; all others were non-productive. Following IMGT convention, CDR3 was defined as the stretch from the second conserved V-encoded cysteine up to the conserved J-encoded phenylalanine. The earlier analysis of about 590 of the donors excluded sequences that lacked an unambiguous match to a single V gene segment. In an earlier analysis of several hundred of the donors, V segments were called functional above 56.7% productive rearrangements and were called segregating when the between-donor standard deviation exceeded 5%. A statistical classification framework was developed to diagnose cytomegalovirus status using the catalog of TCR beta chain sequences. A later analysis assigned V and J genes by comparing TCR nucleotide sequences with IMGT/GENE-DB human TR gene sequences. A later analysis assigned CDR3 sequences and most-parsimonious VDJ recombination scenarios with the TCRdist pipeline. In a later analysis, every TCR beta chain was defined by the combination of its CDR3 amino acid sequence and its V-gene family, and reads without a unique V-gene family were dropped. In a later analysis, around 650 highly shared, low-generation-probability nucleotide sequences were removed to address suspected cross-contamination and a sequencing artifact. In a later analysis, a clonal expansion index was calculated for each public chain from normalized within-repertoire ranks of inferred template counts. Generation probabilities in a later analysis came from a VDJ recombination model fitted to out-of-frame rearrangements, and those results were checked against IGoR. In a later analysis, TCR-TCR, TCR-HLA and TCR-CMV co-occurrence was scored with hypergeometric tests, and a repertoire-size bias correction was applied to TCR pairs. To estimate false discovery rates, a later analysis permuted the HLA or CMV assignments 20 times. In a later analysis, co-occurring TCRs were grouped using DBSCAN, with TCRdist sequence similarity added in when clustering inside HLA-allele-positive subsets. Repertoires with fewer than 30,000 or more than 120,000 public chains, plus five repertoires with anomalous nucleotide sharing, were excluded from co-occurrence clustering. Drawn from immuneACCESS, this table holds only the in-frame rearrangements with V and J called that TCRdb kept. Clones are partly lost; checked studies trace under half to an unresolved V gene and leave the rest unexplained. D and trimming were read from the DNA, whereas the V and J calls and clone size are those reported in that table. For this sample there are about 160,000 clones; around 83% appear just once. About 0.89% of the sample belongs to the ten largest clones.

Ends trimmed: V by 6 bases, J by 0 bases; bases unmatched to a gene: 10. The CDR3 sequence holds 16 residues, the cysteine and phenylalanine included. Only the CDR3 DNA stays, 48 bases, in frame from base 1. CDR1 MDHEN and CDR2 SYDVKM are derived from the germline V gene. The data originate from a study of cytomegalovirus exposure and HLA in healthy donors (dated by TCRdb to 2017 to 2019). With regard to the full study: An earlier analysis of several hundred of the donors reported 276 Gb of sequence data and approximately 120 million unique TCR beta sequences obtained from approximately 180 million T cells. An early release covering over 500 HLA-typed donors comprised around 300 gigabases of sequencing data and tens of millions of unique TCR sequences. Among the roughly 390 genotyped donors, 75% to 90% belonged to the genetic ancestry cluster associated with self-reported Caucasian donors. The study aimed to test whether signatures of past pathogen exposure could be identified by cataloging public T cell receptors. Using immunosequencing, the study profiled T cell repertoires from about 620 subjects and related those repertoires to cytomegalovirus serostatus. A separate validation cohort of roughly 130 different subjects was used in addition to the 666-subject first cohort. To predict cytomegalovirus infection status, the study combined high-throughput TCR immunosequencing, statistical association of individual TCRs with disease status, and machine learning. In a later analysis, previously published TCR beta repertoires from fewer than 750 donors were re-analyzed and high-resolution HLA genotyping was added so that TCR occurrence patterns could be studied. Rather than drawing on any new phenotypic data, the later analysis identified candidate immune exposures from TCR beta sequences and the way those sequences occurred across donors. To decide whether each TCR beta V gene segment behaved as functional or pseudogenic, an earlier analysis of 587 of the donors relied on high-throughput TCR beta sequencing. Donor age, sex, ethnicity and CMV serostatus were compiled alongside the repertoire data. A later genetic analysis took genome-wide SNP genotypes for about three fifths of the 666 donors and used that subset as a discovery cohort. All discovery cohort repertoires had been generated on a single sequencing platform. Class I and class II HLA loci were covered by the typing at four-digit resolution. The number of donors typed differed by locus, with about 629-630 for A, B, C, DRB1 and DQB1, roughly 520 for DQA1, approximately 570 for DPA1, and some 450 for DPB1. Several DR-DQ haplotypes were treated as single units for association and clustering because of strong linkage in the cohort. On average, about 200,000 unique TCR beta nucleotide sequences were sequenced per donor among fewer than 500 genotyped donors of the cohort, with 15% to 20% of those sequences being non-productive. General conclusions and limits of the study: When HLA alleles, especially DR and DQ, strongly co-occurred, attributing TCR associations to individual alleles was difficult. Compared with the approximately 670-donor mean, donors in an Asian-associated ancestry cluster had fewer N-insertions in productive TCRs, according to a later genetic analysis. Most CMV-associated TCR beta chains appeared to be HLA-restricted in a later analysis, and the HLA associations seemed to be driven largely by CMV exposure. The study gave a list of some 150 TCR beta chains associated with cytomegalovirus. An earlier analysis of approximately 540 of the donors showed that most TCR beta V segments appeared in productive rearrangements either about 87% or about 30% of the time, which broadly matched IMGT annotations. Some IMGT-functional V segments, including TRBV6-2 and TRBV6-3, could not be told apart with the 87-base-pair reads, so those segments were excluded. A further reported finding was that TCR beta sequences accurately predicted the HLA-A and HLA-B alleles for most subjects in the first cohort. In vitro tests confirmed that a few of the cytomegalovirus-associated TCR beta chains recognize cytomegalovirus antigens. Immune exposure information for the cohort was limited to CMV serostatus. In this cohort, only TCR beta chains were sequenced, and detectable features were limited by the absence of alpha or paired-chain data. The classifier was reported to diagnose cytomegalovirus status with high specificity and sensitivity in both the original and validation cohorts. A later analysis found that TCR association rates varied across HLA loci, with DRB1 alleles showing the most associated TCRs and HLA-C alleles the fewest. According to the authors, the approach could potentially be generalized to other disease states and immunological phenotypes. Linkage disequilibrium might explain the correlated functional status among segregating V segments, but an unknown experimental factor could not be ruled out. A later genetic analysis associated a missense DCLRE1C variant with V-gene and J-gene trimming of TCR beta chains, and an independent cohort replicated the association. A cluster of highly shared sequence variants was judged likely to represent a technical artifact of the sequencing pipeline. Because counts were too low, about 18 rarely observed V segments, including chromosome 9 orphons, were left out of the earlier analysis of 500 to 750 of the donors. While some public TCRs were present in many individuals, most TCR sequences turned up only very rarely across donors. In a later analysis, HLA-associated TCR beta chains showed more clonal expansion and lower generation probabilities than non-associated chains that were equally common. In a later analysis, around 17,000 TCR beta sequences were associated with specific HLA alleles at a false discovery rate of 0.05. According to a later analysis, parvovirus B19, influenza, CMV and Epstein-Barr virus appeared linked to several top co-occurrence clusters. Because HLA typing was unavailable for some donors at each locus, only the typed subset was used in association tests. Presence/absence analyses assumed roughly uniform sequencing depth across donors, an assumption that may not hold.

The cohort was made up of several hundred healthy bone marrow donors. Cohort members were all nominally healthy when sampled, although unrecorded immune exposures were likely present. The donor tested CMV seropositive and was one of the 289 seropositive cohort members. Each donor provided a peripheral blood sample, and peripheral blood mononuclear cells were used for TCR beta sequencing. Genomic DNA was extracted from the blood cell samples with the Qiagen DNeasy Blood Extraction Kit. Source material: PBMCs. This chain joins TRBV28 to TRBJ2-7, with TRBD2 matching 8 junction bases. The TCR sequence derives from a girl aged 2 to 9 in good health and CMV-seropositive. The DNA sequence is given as TGTGCCAGCAGAATTACTAGCGGAGGGAGCTCCTACGAGCAGTACTTC. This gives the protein CASRITSGGSSYEQYF.